This T cell receptor (beta chain) was sequenced for a study of PD-1 blockade in classical Hodgkin lymphoma. Repertoires were generated with immunoSEQ multiplex PCR, while TCRdb's copy carries only in-frame clones and drops some. The table lists around 35,000 clones, roughly 76% of them singletons. From germline, CDR1 is MDHEN and CDR2 SYDVKM. This CDR3 has 17 amino acids. With 3 bases clipped from V and 3 bases from J, the junction kept 12 bases outside the gene matches. As to time point: cycle 4 day 1 (C4D1), after six to seven weeks of nivolumab. Relapse was seen in all patients after autologous stem cell transplantation, and brentuximab vedotin exposure was variable. Classification of best responses gave complete response, partial response or progressive disease.

Sequenced here: peripheral blood mononuclear cells (PBMCs), sampled before the fourth cycle of nivolumab. This clonotype was sampled from a human donor with classical Hodgkin lymphoma. This sequence joins TRBV28 and TRBJ1-2, with 8 bases lining up with TRBD1. In nucleotides, the CDR3 is TGTGCCAGCAGTTTCCTCTTAGGACAGGGTGGGGACTATGGCTACACCTTC. Encoded protein: CASSFLLGQGGDYGYTF.